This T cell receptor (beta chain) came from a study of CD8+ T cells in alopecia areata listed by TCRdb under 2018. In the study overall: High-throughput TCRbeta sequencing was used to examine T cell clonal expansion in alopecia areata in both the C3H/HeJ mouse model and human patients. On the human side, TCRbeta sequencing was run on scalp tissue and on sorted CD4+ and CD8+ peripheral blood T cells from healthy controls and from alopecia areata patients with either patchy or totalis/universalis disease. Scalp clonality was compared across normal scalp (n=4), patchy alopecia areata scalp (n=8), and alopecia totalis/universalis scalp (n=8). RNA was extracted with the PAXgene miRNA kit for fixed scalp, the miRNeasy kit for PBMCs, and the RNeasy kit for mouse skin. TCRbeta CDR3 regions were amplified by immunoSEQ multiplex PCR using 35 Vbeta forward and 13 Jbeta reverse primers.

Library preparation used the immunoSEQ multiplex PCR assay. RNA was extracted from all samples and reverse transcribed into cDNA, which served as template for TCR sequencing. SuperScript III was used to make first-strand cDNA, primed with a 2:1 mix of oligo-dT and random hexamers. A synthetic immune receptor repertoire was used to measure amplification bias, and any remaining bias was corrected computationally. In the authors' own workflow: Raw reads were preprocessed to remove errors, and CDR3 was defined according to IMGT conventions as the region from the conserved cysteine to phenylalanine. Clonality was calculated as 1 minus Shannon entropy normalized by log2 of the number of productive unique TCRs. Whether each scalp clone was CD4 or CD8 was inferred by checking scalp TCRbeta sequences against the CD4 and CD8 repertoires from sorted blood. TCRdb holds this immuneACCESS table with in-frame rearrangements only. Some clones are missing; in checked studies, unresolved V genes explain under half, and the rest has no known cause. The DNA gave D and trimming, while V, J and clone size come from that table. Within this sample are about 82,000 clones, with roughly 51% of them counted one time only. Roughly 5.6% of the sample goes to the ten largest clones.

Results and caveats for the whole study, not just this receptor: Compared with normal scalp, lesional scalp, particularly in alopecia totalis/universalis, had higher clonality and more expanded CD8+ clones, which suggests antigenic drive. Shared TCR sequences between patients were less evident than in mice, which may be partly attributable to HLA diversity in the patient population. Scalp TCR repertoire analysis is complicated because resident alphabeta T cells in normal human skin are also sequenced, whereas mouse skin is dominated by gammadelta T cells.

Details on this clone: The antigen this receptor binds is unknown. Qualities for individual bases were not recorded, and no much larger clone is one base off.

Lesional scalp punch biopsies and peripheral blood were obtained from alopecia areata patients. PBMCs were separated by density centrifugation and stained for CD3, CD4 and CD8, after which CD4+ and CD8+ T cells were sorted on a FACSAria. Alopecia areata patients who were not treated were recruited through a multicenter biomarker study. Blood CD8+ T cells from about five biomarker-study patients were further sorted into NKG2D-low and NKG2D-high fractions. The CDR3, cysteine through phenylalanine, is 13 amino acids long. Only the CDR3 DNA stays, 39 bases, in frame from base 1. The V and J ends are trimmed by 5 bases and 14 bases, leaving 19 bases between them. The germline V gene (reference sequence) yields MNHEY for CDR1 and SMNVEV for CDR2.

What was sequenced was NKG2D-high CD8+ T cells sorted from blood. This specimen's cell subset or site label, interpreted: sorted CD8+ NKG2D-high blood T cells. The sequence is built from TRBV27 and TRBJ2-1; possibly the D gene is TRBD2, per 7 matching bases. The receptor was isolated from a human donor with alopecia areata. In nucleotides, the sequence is TGTGCCAGCAGTCTCACCTCGGGGGGCCCCAAGTTCTTC. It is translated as CASSLTSGGPKFF.